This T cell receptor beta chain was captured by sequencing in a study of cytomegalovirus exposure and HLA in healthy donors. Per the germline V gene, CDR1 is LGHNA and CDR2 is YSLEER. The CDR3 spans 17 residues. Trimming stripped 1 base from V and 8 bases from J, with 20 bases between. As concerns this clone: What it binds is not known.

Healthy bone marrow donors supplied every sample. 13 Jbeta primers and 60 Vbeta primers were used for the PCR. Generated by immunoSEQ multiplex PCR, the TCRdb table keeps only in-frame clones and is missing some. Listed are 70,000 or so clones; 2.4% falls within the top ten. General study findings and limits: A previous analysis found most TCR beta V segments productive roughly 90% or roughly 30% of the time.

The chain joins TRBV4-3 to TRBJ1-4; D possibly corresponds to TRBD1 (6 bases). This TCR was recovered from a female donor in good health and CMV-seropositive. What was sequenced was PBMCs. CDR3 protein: CASSQAGGGRVDEKLFF. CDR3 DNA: TGCGCCAGCAGCCAAGCGGGGGGGGGCAGGGTGGACGAAAAACTGTTTTTT.